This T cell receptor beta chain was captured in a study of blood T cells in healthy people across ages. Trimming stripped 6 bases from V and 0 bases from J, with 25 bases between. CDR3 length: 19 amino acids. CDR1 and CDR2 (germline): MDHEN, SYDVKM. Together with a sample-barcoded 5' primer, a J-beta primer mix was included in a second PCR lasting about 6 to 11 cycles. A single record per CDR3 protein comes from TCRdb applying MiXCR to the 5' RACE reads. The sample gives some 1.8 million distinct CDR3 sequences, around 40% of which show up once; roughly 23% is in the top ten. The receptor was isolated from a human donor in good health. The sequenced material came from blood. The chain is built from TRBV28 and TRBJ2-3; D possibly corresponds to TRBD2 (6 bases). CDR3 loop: CASRSQWTTGSSSTDTQYF. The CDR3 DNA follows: TGTGCCAGCAGATCACAGTGGACTACCGGATCCTCTAGCACAGATACGCAGTATTTT.